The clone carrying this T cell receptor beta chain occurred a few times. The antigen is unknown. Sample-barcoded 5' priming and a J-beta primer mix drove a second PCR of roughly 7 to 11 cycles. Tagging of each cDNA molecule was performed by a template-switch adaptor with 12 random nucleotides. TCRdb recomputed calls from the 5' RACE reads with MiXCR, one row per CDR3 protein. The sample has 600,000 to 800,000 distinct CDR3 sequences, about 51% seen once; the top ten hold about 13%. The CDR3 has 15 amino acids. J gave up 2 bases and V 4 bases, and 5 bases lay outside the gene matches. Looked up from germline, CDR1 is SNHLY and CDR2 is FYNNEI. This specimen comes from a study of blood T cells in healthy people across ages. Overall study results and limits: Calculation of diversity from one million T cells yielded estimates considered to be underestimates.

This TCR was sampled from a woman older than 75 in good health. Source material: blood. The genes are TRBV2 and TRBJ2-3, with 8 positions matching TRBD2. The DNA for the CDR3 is TGTGCCAGCAGTGGTTCTAGCGGGTACACAGATACGCAGTATTTT. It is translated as CASSGSSGYTDTQYF.